Reported below is one T cell receptor beta chain. Antigen specificity is unknown. The CDR3 has 11 amino acids. The V end was cut by 3 bases, the J end by 8 bases, with 10 bases between. Germline V gives CDR1 DFQATT, CDR2 SNEGSKA (reference sequence). This record belongs to a study of beta chain features in type 1 diabetes. Study-level results: Shortening that was moderate but significant affected the TCRB CDR3s of Type 1 diabetes patients in all four CD4+ subsets.

Expressed TCRB transcripts were sequenced because the entire RNA isolate underwent reverse transcription. Clones were sequenced by immunoSEQ multiplex PCR, and TCRdb holds only the in-frame ones, with some missing. The top ten hold approximately 0.021% of the sample, which has about 740,000 clones, 13% seen once. This sequence originates from a man aged 18-30 years with type 1 diabetes. The J gene is TRBJ1-2, the V gene TRBV20-1; D might be TRBD1 (5 bases). The material sequenced was naive CD4+ T cells from blood. The chain's CDR3 is CSASPGAGYTF. CDR3 DNA: TGCAGTGCTAGTCCCGGGGCGGGCTACACCTTC.